These 20 T cell receptor beta chains were all obtained from the same sample, sequenced in a study of CD8+ T cells in alopecia areata. Sequencing templates came from extracted RNA that was reverse transcribed into cDNA. Profiled with immunoSEQ multiplex PCR; TCRdb holds only in-frame clones, not every one. The sample has 110,000 to 150,000 clones, around two thirds seen once. The material sequenced was CD8+ T cells sorted from blood. These receptors were collected from a human donor in good health.

The chain employs TRBV27 and TRBJ2-2; TRBD1 agrees at 8 bases. V shed 2 bases and J 7 bases; nucleotides not matched to a gene: 9. Germline CDR1 MNHEY, CDR2 SMNVEV (reference sequence). The CDR3 is made up of 16 amino acids. The CDR3 here is CASSLKEAGGIGELFF. CDR3 DNA: TGTGCCAGCAGTTTAAAAGAGGCAGGGGGCATCGGGGAGCTGTTTTTT.

This clone occurred a few times. This rearrangement joins TRBV11-2 to TRBJ2-7; no clear D gene. The V and J ends lost 1 base and 0 bases respectively, with 7 bases between them. The germline V gene has CDR1 SGHAT and CDR2 FQNNGV. This CDR3 is 14 amino acids long. The CDR3 DNA follows: TGTGCCAGCAGCTTAGCTTTAGCCTCCTACGAGCAGTACTTC. Protein product: CASSLALASYEQYF. Combining the CDR3 with reference TRBV11-2 and TRBJ2-7 gives the whole variable domain EAGVAQSPRYKIIEKRQSVAFWCNPISGHATLYWYQQILGQGPKLLIQFQNNGVVDDSQLPKDRFSAERLKGVDSTLKIQPAKLEDSAVYLCASSLALASYEQYFGPGTRLTVT.

The CDR3 here is CSVVSRDRGRGGYTF. CDR3 nucleotides: TGCAGCGTGGTTTCCAGGGACAGGGGGCGCGGTGGCTACACCTTC. This chain links TRBV29-1 with TRBJ1-2, with TRBD1 identical over 12 bases. Germline trimming cut 6 bases from V and 7 bases from J; bases unmatched to any gene: 12. Per germline, CDR1 SQVTM and CDR2 ANQGSEA. This CDR3 has 15 residues.

CDR3 sequence (DNA): TGCAGCGTTGAGCTAGCGGGTTTCTACGAGCAGTACTTC. Amino acid sequence: CSVELAGFYEQYF. The chain links TRBV29-1 to TRBJ2-7, with 8 bases lining up with TRBD2. The CDR3 has 13 amino acids. V was clipped by 3 bases and J by 3 bases; unmatched bases: 4. Germline V gene sequence: CDR1 SQVTM, CDR2 ANQGSEA.

The chain has TRBV29-1 and TRBJ2-4; the D is unclear. The CDR3 is 12 amino acids. Germline V gene sequence: CDR1 SQVTM, CDR2 ANQGSEA. V lost 1 base, J lost 7 bases, and 8 bases lay in between. Here the CDR3 DNA reads TGCAGCGTTGAAGCGGGTTGGAACATTCAGTACTTC. Protein: CSVEAGWNIQYF.

The chain combines TRBV4-2 with TRBJ2-2; D uncertain. This CDR3 has 15 amino acids. CDR1 and CDR2 (germline): LGHNA, YNFKEQ. V was pared by 1 base and J by 4 bases, with 10 bases between. This CDR3 reads CASSQGVPGTGELFF. The CDR3 DNA sequence: TGTGCCAGCAGCCAAGGCGTCCCCGGCACCGGGGAGCTGTTTTTT.

The sample holds a few counts of this clone. The gene calls are TRBV29-1 and TRBJ1-2; D is possibly TRBD1 (6 bases). Germline CDR1 and CDR2: SQVTM and ANQGSEA. With 4 bases removed from V and 8 bases from J, the gap between germline ends came to 14 bases. There are 12 residues in the CDR3. The CDR3 is CSVVNRDWGYTF. Here the CDR3 DNA reads TGCAGCGTTGTAAACAGGGACTGGGGCTACACCTTC.

This clone has only a few counts. The chain's CDR3 is CASSSTPALAKNIQYF. The CDR3 DNA is TGTGCCAGCAGCTCGACGCCAGCCCTAGCCAAAAACATTCAGTACTTC. The rearrangement joins TRBV11-2 to TRBJ2-4; D ambiguous. Trimming removed 4 bases from V and 0 bases from J, with 13 bases in between. The CDR3 sequence is 16 residues long. CDR1 is SGHAT and CDR2 is FQNNGV in the germline V gene.

This clone turned up a few times. V gene TRBV4-2 combines with J gene TRBJ2-5, with a tentative D call TRBD2 (5 bases). The V end was cut by 4 bases, the J end by 2 bases, with 17 bases between. Germline CDR1 LGHNA, CDR2 YNFKEQ. The CDR3 runs 16 residues. The chain's CDR3 is CASSPRDGLSQETQYF. DNA of the CDR3: TGTGCCAGCAGCCCAAGAGACGGACTCTCTCAAGAGACCCAGTACTTC.

In this sample, this clone turned up a few times. This rearrangement joins TRBV4-2 to TRBJ2-5; D gene unclear. CDR1 and CDR2 (germline): LGHNA, YNFKEQ. V was trimmed by 1 base and J by 1 base, leaving 13 bases between them. CDR3 length: 16 amino acids. The CDR3 DNA reads as TGTGCCAGCAGCCAAGGACCCGGCGCCACCCAAGAGACCCAGTACTTC. It codes for CASSQGPGATQETQYF.

The chain has TRBV5-1 and TRBJ2-7; 14 bases map to TRBD2. Per the germline V gene, CDR1 is SGHRS and CDR2 is YFSETQ. This CDR3 contains 18 residues. V was pared by 3 bases and J by 2 bases, with 10 bases of the junction left unmatched. DNA of the CDR3: TGCGCCAGCAGCTGCGGGACTAGCGGGAGAGGTATCGCCTACGAGCAGTACTTC. Translating gives CASSCGTSGRGIAYEQYF.

The chain couples TRBV29-1 to TRBJ1-3; D call uncertain. The germline V gene has CDR1 SQVTM and CDR2 ANQGSEA. The CDR3 sequence is 13 residues long. The V end was cut by 7 bases, the J end by 1 base, with 11 bases between. CDR3 DNA sequence: TGCAGCGCCTCCGGCGGTTCTGGAAACACCATATATTTT. This sequence encodes CSASGGSGNTIYF. The whole variable domain, filled in from reference TRBV29-1 and TRBJ1-3, reads SAVISQKPSRDICQRGTSLTIQCQVDSQVTMMFWYRQQPGQSLTLIATANQGSEATYESGFVIDKFPISRPNLTFSTLTVSNMSPEDSSIYLCSASGGSGNTIYFGEGSWLTVV.

This clone was seen a single time. Other DNA sequences of this sample code for an identical CDR3. The V call is TRBV29-1, the J call TRBJ2-1, with a weak D call TRBD2 (6 bases). Germline V gives CDR1 SQVTM, CDR2 ANQGSEA. This CDR3 is built from 13 residues. The V end was cut by 3 bases, the J end by 0 bases, with 6 bases between. CDR3 region: CSVDGSSYNEQFF. The CDR3 nucleotides read TGCAGCGTTGACGGGAGCTCCTACAATGAGCAGTTCTTC.

The CDR3 protein is CASSLVGGNNEQFF. The CDR3 DNA reads as TGTGCCAGCAGCTTGGTCGGGGGGAACAATGAGCAGTTCTTC. The chain carries TRBV5-6 and TRBJ2-1, with TRBD2 matching 7 bases. With 0 bases clipped from V and 5 bases from J, the junction kept 2 bases outside the gene matches. This CDR3 comprises 14 residues. CDR1 and CDR2 from the germline V gene are SGHDT and YYEEEE.

V and J are TRBV9 and TRBJ2-3, with unresolved D. Per the germline V gene, CDR1 is SGDLS and CDR2 is YYNGEE. This CDR3 is built from 15 residues. V was cut by 0 bases and J by 4 bases, with 12 bases left in between. CDR3 nucleotides: TGTGCCAGCAGCGTAGGGGGTCAAAAGTCAGATACGCAGTATTTT. Amino acids: CASSVGGQKSDTQYF.

The V gene is TRBV29-1, the J gene TRBJ2-2; 7 nucleotides align to TRBD1. Germline V CDR1 and CDR2: SQVTM, ANQGSEA. The CDR3 extends over 14 amino acids. V dropped 2 bases and J dropped 4; count of bases not matched to a gene: 4. The CDR3 region has the DNA TGCAGCGTTGAACAGGGGGTGGGCACCGGGGAGCTGTTTTTT. It is translated as CSVEQGVGTGELFF.

The rearrangement uses TRBV19 and TRBJ2-2; TRBD1 is a possible D gene (5 bases). Germline V gene sequence: CDR1 LNHDA, CDR2 SQIVND (reference sequence). The CDR3 sequence is 12 residues long. V shed 5 bases and J shed 6 bases, with 7 bases lying between them. As DNA, the CDR3 is TGTGCCAGTAGTCCAGGGTCCGGGGAGCTGTTTTTT. This codes for CASSPGSGELFF. Filled out from reference TRBV19 and TRBJ2-2, the complete variable domain reads DGGITQSPKYLFRKEGQNVTLSCEQNLNHDAMYWYRQDPGQGLRLIYYSQIVNDFQKGDIAEGYSVSREKKESFPLTVTSAQKNPTAFYLCASSPGSGELFFGEGSRLTVL.

J is TRBJ2-6 and V is TRBV4-1; 10 bases are shared with TRBD2. The V and J ends lost 1 base and 2 bases, in that order; junction bases with no gene match: 2. Germline values: CDR1 MGHRA, CDR2 YSYEKL. CDR3 length: 17 residues. CDR3 DNA: TGCGCCAGCAGCCAAGTAGCGGGAGGCCCTGGGGCCAACGTCCTGACTTTC. Its protein product is CASSQVAGGPGANVLTF.

The rearrangement uses TRBV27 and TRBJ2-7; no definite D call. This CDR3 is built from 13 residues. The germline V gene encodes CDR1 MNHEY and CDR2 SMNVEV (reference sequence). V lost 4 bases and J lost 3, with 10 bases in between. The CDR3 DNA reads TGTGCCAGCAGTTCGGCGCAGAACTACGAGCAGTACTTC. Residues: CASSSAQNYEQYF.

The chain links TRBV10-3 to TRBJ2-1; D is tentatively TRBD1 or TRBD2 (6 bases each). The CDR3 sequence is 12 residues long. Germline CDR1 is ENHRY and CDR2 is SYGVKD. V was shortened by 6 bases and J by 8 bases, with 11 bases between the two germline ends. The CDR3 region has the DNA TGTGCCATCAGACCAGGGGAGGATGAGCAGTTCTTC. This encodes CAIRPGEDEQFF.